The 28 T cell receptor beta chains given below trace back to one sample, sequenced in a study of blood T cell repertoires in COVID-19. Produced via immunoSEQ multiplex PCR; TCRdb's table is partial and in-frame only. This sample yields approximately 230,000 clones, of which 70% to 85% are seen a single time; approximately 4% belongs to the top ten. The source material was peripheral blood. The receptor source for this set is a woman aged 35 to 49 with active or convalescent COVID-19.

This chain joins TRBV5-5 and TRBJ1-5; D is unresolved. The germline V gene encodes CDR1 SGHKS and CDR2 YYEKEE (reference sequence). The V end was cut by 1 base, the J end by 3 bases, with 14 bases between. There are 16 residues in the CDR3. CDR3 loop: CASSLKPGMDNQPQHF. CDR3 bases: TGTGCCAGCAGCTTGAAACCGGGGATGGACAATCAGCCCCAGCATTTT.

V and J are TRBV13 and TRBJ2-7; a weak D match, TRBD1 (6 bases). This CDR3 is built from 15 residues. With 5 bases removed from V and 1 base from J, the gap between germline ends came to 15 bases. From germline, CDR1 is PRHDT and CDR2 FYEKMQ (reference sequence). This CDR3 reads CASSPRGGNSYEQYF. The CDR3 DNA follows: TGTGCCAGCAGCCCAAGAGGGGGAAATTCCTACGAGCAGTACTTC. Supplemented by reference TRBV13 and TRBJ2-7, the full variable domain reads AAGVIQSPRHLIKEKRETATLKCYPIPRHDTVYWYQQGPGQDPQFLISFYEKMQSDKGSIPDRFSAQQFSDYHSELNMSSLELGDSALYFCASSPRGGNSYEQYFGPGTRLTVT.

The chain joins TRBV5-1 to TRBJ2-1; TRBD2 agrees at 10 bases. V shed 2 bases and J 8 bases; nucleotides not matched to a gene: 7. Germline V gene sequence: CDR1 SGHRS, CDR2 YFSETQ. The CDR3 covers 15 residues. Written as DNA, the CDR3 is TGCGCCAGCAGCTTAGCGGGGGGGCCCTTCCATGAGCAGTTCTTC. This gives the protein CASSLAGGPFHEQFF.

The chain has TRBV6-2 or TRBV6-3 and TRBJ1-2, with 12 bases lining up with TRBD1. CDR1 is MNHEY, CDR2 SVGEGT, per germline. With V trimmed by 2 bases and J by 8 bases, 3 bases remained unmatched. CDR3 size: 14 residues. Written as DNA, the CDR3 is TGTGCCAGCAGTTACGGGGGACAGGGGGCAGGCTACACCTTC. Residues: CASSYGGQGAGYTF.

The chain joins TRBV6-6 to TRBJ1-6; D is unclear. The CDR3 extends over 15 amino acids. Germline-derived CDR1 and CDR2 are MNHNY and SVGAGI (reference sequence). With 8 bases removed from V and 0 bases from J, the gap between germline ends came to 11 bases. CDR3 sequence: CASGERSSYNSPLHF. In nucleotides, the CDR3 is TGTGCCAGCGGAGAAAGGAGCTCCTATAATTCACCCCTCCACTTT.

The rearrangement joins TRBV19 to TRBJ1-1, with 8 bases identical to TRBD1. The CDR3 extends over 16 amino acids. CDR1 is LNHDA and CDR2 is SQIVND in the germline V gene (reference sequence). V shed 7 bases, J shed 1 base, and the junction held 11 bases outside the gene matches. DNA of the CDR3: TGTGCCAGTACCTTACACCGGGACAGGCCGAACACTGAAGCTTTCTTT. Its protein is CASTLHRDRPNTEAFF.

This clone was recorded once. This chain connects TRBV9 to TRBJ1-1; D call uncertain. Germline-derived CDR1 and CDR2 are SGDLS and YYNGEE. V shed 0 bases and J shed 4 bases, with 7 bases lying between them. This CDR3 comprises 13 residues. The CDR3: CASSVGESTEAFF. CDR3 in DNA: TGTGCCAGCAGCGTAGGAGAAAGCACTGAAGCTTTCTTT.

This rearrangement joins TRBV19 to TRBJ1-5, with no clear D. Trimming removed 3 bases from V and 4 bases from J, with 13 bases in between. The CDR3 has 15 amino acids. CDR1 LNHDA and CDR2 SQIVND come from the germline V gene (reference sequence). CDR3 region: CASSIGPGGNQPQHF. CDR3 sequence (DNA): TGTGCCAGTAGTATTGGGCCAGGTGGTAATCAGCCCCAGCATTTT.

This clone came up many times. This chain uses TRBV9 with TRBJ1-4, with 7 bases identical to TRBD1. CDR1 is SGDLS, CDR2 YYNGEE, per germline. Germline trimming cut 4 bases from V and 5 bases from J; bases unmatched to any gene: 5. This CDR3 has 14 amino acids. The DNA for the CDR3 is TGTGCCAGCAGCTCAGGGACAGTGAATGAAAAACTGTTTTTT. This translates into CASSSGTVNEKLFF.

V usage is TRBV5-1 and J usage is TRBJ2-1; D is uncertain. From germline, CDR1 is SGHRS and CDR2 YFSETQ. The CDR3 is 14 residues long. With 1 base removed from V and 4 bases from J, the gap between germline ends came to 9 bases. The CDR3, as DNA: TGCGCCAGCAGCTTGAACGTAGATTACAATGAGCAGTTCTTC. Amino acids: CASSLNVDYNEQFF.

V usage is TRBV3-1 (or the pseudogene TRBV3-2) and J usage is TRBJ2-2, with 7 bases lining up with TRBD2. Germline V gene data show CDR1 as LGHDT and CDR2 as YNNKEL (reference sequence). The V and J ends lost 3 bases and 4 bases, in that order; junction bases with no gene match: 11. CDR3 size: 17 residues. In DNA form, the CDR3 reads TGTGCCAGCAGCCATGACCCCGGGAGGCGGGGCACCGGGGAGCTGTTTTTT. It yields the protein CASSHDPGRRGTGELFF.

This chain joins TRBV28 and TRBJ1-5; D possibly corresponds to TRBD1 (5 bases). This CDR3 is built from 16 residues. Deletions cut 2 bases from V and 2 bases from J, with 13 bases between. In germline, CDR1 is MDHEN, CDR2 SYDVKM. The CDR3 is CASSLGGMGGNQPQHF. CDR3 in DNA: TGTGCCAGCAGTTTAGGGGGGATGGGAGGCAATCAGCCCCAGCATTTT.

This chain uses TRBV19 with TRBJ1-2; D call uncertain. Between the trimmed V and J ends, which lost 8 bases and 4 bases, there was a span of 11 bases. Germline V gene lookup returns CDR1 LNHDA and CDR2 SQIVND (reference sequence). CDR3 length: 12 amino acids. The CDR3 here is CASLQSSYGYTF. CDR3 DNA: TGTGCCAGTTTACAGTCTTCCTATGGCTACACCTTC.

On this clone itself: Other nucleotide sequences in the sample specify the same CDR3. The rearrangement joins TRBV10-1 to TRBJ2-5, with D maybe TRBD1 (6 bases). The CDR3 consists of 14 residues. V was trimmed by 0 bases and J by 4 bases, leaving 9 bases between them. The germline gives CDR1 WNHNN, CDR2 SYGVQD (reference sequence). The CDR3 DNA reads as TGCGCCAGCAGTGAGTCGACAGGACGAGAGACCCAGTACTTC. The encoded protein is CASSESTGRETQYF.

The CDR3 DNA reads as TGTGCCAGCGCTGTAGACAGGGGGTCGTATGGCTACACCTTC. Translated, it gives CASAVDRGSYGYTF. The gene calls are TRBV2 and TRBJ1-2; 9 positions match TRBD1. CDR3 length: 14 amino acids. Germline CDR1 SNHLY, CDR2 FYNNEI. J lost 5 bases, V lost 8 bases, and 9 bases had no gene match. Based on the CDR3 plus reference TRBV2 and TRBJ1-2, the full variable domain is EPEVTQTPSHQVTQMGQEVILRCVPISNHLYFYWYRQILGQKVEFLVSFYNNEISEKSEIFDDQFSVERPDGSNFTLKIRSTKLEDSAMYFCASAVDRGSYGYTFGSGTRLTVV.

The chain carries TRBV27 and TRBJ1-6, with TRBD1 matching over 11 bases. This CDR3 is built from 16 residues. Germline trimming cut 4 bases from V and 7 bases from J; bases unmatched to any gene: 6. In germline, CDR1 is MNHEY, CDR2 SMNVEV (reference sequence). For the CDR3, the DNA is TGTGCCAGCAGTTCCTGGACAGGGGGCGGGAATTCACCCCTCCACTTT. Translation: CASSSWTGGGNSPLHF.

A remark on this clone: A far larger clone is off by one base, so a read error is likely. The chain links TRBV19 to TRBJ2-1; 9 bases map to TRBD2. The CDR3 consists of 13 residues. V gave up 11 bases and J gave up 9 bases; unmatched junction bases: 11. Germline loops: CDR1 LNHDA, CDR2 SQIVND (reference sequence). CDR3 sequence (DNA): TGTGCCTGGCGGGGCGGGGGGGCCTTTGAGCAGTTCTTC. As protein: CAWRGGGAFEQFF. Variable domain in full (rest from reference TRBV19 and TRBJ2-1): DGGITQSPKYLFRKEGQNVTLSCEQNLNHDAMYWYRQDPGQGLRLIYYSQIVNDFQKGDIAEGYSVSREKKESFPLTVTSAQKNPTAFYLCAWRGGGAFEQFFGPGTRLTVL.

This chain joins TRBV3-1 (or the pseudogene TRBV3-2) and TRBJ1-2, with D hard to call. Germline CDR1 is LGHDT and CDR2 is YNNKEL (reference sequence). The CDR3 has 13 residues. The V and J ends lost 4 bases and 3 bases respectively, with 9 bases between them. The CDR3 loop is CASSLVGDYGYTF. DNA of the CDR3: TGTGCCAGCAGCCTTGTCGGGGACTATGGCTACACCTTC.

The J gene is TRBJ1-6, the V gene TRBV5-1; D is unresolved. V gave up 1 base and J gave up 9 bases, with 5 bases separating them. CDR1 and CDR2 (germline): SGHRS, YFSETQ. CDR3 length equals 12 residues. CDR3 sequence reads: CASSLSGSPLHF. The CDR3 nucleotides are TGCGCCAGCAGCTTGTCCGGTTCACCCCTCCACTTT. Drawing the rest from reference TRBV5-1 and TRBJ1-6, the complete variable domain is KAGVTQTPRYLIKTRGQQVTLSCSPISGHRSVSWYQQTPGQGLQFLFEYFSETQRNKGNFPGRFSGRQFSNSRSEMNVSTLELGDSALYLCASSLSGSPLHFGNGTRLTVT.

As DNA, the CDR3 is TGTGCCAGCAGTCCTAGGACAGTTTCACCCCTCCACTTT. This gives the protein CASSPRTVSPLHF. This chain uses TRBV28 with TRBJ1-6; TRBD1 might be the D (6 bases). The CDR3 runs 13 residues. CDR1 MDHEN and CDR2 SYDVKM come from the germline V gene. Trimming pared 5 bases from V and 9 bases from J, leaving 11 bases between. Using reference TRBV28 and TRBJ1-6 for the parts outside the CDR3, the full variable domain is DVKVTQSSRYLVKRTGEKVFLECVQDMDHENMFWYRQDPGLGLRLIYFSYDVKMKEKGDIPEGYSVSREKKERFSLILESASTNQTSMYLCASSPRTVSPLHFGNGTRLTVT.

This sequence joins TRBV9 and TRBJ1-1; D is uncertain. Trimming cost V 3 bases and J 1 base, with 13 bases left between them. The germline CDR1 and CDR2 sequences are SGDLS and YYNGEE. The CDR3 length is 15 residues. As DNA, the CDR3 is TGTGCCAGCAGCGCACTTCCCGGGAAGAACACTGAAGCTTTCTTT. Protein: CASSALPGKNTEAFF.

This clone was observed once. The chain uses TRBV15 and TRBJ2-1; D possibly corresponds to TRBD2 (7 bases). Trimming took 1 base from V and 8 from J, leaving 12 bases between them. Germline V lookup: CDR1 LNHNV, CDR2 YYDKDF (reference sequence). This CDR3 region has 14 residues. The CDR3: CATSRVTGGYEQFF. The CDR3 DNA sequence: TGTGCCACCAGCAGAGTGACGGGGGGCTATGAGCAGTTCTTC.

The chain joins TRBV6-2 or TRBV6-3 to TRBJ2-2; 10 bases fit TRBD1. The germline gives CDR1 MNHEY, CDR2 SVGEGT. The CDR3 loop spans 16 amino acids. Trimming took 2 bases from V and 6 from J; bases not matched to a gene: 6. DNA for the CDR3: TGTGCCAGCAGTTACACGACAGGGGGCGTCTCCGGGGAGCTGTTTTTT. It yields the protein CASSYTTGGVSGELFF.

This clone was counted between two and nine times. V gene TRBV7-9 combines with J gene TRBJ2-2, with 8 bases fitting TRBD2. CDR1 is SEHNR and CDR2 is FQNEAQ in the germline V gene (reference sequence). This CDR3 region has 15 residues. J gave up 5 bases and V 5 bases, and 7 bases lay outside the gene matches. For the CDR3, the DNA is TGTGCCAGCAGCACCCCCAGCGGGGGAACCGGGGAGCTGTTTTTT. This codes for CASSTPSGGTGELFF.

The V call is TRBV19, the J call TRBJ2-7, with D possibly being TRBD2 (6 bases). The CDR3 is 13 amino acids. V shed 3 bases and J shed 5 bases, with 11 bases lying between them. Germline lookup yields CDR1 LNHDA and CDR2 SQIVND (reference sequence). DNA for the CDR3: TGTGCCAGTAGTATTGCGGGGTATGACGAGCAGTACTTC. This sequence encodes CASSIAGYDEQYF.

V usage is TRBV2 and J usage is TRBJ1-5; D unclear. The CDR3 totals 13 residues. CDR1 is SNHLY, CDR2 FYNNEI, per germline. Trimming removed 2 bases at V and 10 bases at J, with 12 bases between. In DNA, the CDR3 is TGTGCCAGCAGTGAAACGGTGAGAGGCCCCCAGCATTTT. This codes for CASSETVRGPQHF.

The chain combines TRBV5-1 with TRBJ2-5; 7 bases are shared with TRBD2. Germline CDR1 and CDR2: SGHRS and YFSETQ. V shed 4 bases and J 2 bases; nucleotides not matched to a gene: 8. The CDR3 runs to 15 residues. The CDR3 coding sequence is TGCGCCAGCAGCCCCGGACTAGTCGGGCAAGAGACCCAGTACTTC. Its translation is CASSPGLVGQETQYF.

This CDR3 reads CASSQIVNTEAFF. The CDR3, as DNA: TGTGCCAGCAGCCAAATAGTGAACACTGAAGCTTTCTTT. V usage is TRBV3-1 (or the pseudogene TRBV3-2) and J usage is TRBJ1-1; D is uncertain. V lost 2 bases, J lost 0 bases, and 4 bases lay in between. This CDR3 is built from 13 residues. The germline V gene encodes CDR1 LGHDT and CDR2 YNNKEL (reference sequence).